The next 4 T cell receptor beta chains were all read from a single sample in a study of blood T cell repertoires in COVID-19. Here immunoSEQ multiplex PCR was the method, and the copy in TCRdb shows in-frame clones only, minus some. Seen here are approximately 200,000 clones, about 90% observed once, and the top ten hold 10% to 11%. Material for sequencing was PBMCs or T cells enriched from blood (not recorded which). Source of these receptors: a man between 25 and 39 years old who had recovered from COVID-19.

CDR3 nucleotide sequence: TGTGCCAGTAGTACACAGGGTGGTTCGACTGAAGCTTTCTTT. Amino acids: CASSTQGGSTEAFF. The rearrangement uses TRBV19 and TRBJ1-1; perhaps TRBD1 as D (6 bases). The germline V gene encodes CDR1 LNHDA and CDR2 SQIVND (reference sequence). This CDR3 is built from 14 residues. Trimming cost V 4 bases and J 5 bases, with 14 bases left between them. Together with reference TRBV19 and TRBJ1-1, the CDR3 gives the full variable domain: DGGITQSPKYLFRKEGQNVTLSCEQNLNHDAMYWYRQDPGQGLRLIYYSQIVNDFQKGDIAEGYSVSREKKESFPLTVTSAQKNPTAFYLCASSTQGGSTEAFFGQGTRLTVV.

This rearrangement joins TRBV18 to TRBJ2-1; the match to TRBD1 covers 11 bases. Germline CDR1 reads KGHSH; CDR2 reads LQKENI. Unmatched junction bases numbered 14, after V lost 4 bases and J lost 6 bases. The CDR3 is 18 amino acids. The CDR3 loop is CASSLTPRGTGGFNEQFF. CDR3 DNA: TGTGCCAGCTCACTCACACCGCGAGGGACAGGGGGATTCAATGAGCAGTTCTTC.

This clone appeared a single time. This rearrangement joins TRBV6-2 or TRBV6-3 to TRBJ2-1; D unclear. The CDR3 is made up of 11 amino acids. V was shortened by 6 bases and J by 9 bases, with 9 bases between the two germline ends. CDR1 is MNHEY and CDR2 is SVGEGT in the germline V gene. The CDR3 here is CASSATFEQFF. CDR3 nucleotide sequence: TGTGCCAGCAGCGCTACTTTTGAGCAGTTCTTC.

This chain connects TRBV28 to TRBJ2-1; 9 bases are shared with TRBD2. There are 14 residues in the CDR3. Per the germline V gene, CDR1 is MDHEN and CDR2 is SYDVKM. V was clipped by 7 bases and J by 5 bases; unmatched bases: 6. CDR3 nucleotides: TGTGCCAGCATCGGACTAGCGCCAAACAATGAGCAGTTCTTC. It translates to CASIGLAPNNEQFF.